This note documents a single TCR beta chain sequence. The antigen is undetermined. Naive CD8 cells, CD45RO-negative and positively selected for CCR7, excluded terminally differentiated effector memory CD45RA+ cells. The CDR3 is 15 residues long. Germline values: CDR1 SGHNT, CDR2 YYREEE (reference sequence). Trimming stripped 2 bases from V and 0 bases from J, with 9 bases between. The data stem from a study of shared clonotypes between healthy human individuals. Study-level findings and limits: Researchers found naive subsets generally carried larger estimated richness than memory subsets. Sorted-subset sequencing, rarefaction showed, was incomplete despite large depth.

Methods used by the authors: Filtering differed since immunoSEQ provided only junctions, with no quality scores. Assay used: immunoSEQ multiplex PCR; TCRdb lists only in-frame clones, some missing. The DNA gave D and trimming, while V, J and clone size come from that table. Among about 590,000 clones listed, roughly 95% were seen once. Input material: naive CD8+ T cells sorted from blood. This chain connects TRBV5-4 to TRBJ2-1, with D unresolved. The source is a woman aged 25 to 45 in good health. This chain's CDR3 is CASSFASSSYNEQFF. CDR3 nucleotides: TGTGCCAGCAGCTTTGCCTCAAGCTCCTACAATGAGCAGTTCTTC.